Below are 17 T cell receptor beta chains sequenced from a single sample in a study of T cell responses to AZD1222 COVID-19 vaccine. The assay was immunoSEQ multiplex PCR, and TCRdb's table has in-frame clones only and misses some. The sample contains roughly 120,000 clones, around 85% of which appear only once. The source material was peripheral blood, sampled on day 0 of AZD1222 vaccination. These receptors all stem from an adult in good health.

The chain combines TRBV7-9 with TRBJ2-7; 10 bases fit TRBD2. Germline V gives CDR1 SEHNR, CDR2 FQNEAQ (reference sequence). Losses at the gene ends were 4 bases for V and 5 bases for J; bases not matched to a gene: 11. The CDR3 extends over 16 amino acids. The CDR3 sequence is CASSWTGGTSEHEQYF. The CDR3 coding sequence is TGTGCCAGCAGCTGGACCGGCGGGACTAGCGAGCACGAGCAGTACTTC. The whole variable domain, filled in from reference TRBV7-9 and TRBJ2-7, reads DTGVSQNPRHKITKRGQNVTFRCDPISEHNRLYWYRQTLGQGPEFLTYFQNEAQLEKSRLLSDRFSAERPKGSFSTLEIQRTEQGDSAMYLCASSWTGGTSEHEQYFGPGTRLTVT.

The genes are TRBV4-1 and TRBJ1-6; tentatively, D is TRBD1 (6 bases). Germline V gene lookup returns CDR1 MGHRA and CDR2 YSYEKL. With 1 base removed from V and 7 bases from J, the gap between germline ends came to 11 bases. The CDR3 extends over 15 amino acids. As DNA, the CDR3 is TGCGCCAGCAGCCAAGGACAAGGGGGAAATTCACCCCTCCACTTT. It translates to CASSQGQGGNSPLHF.

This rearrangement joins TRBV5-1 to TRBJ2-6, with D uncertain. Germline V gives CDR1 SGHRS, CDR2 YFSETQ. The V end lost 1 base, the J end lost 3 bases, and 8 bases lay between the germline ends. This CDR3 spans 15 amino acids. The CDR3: CASSLRAVGANVLTF. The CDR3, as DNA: TGCGCCAGCAGCTTGAGGGCGGTTGGGGCCAACGTCCTGACTTTC.

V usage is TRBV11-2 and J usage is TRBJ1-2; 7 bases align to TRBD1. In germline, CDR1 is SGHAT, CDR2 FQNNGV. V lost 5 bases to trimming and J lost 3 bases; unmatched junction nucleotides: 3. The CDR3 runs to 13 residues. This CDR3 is CASSPQGDYGYTF. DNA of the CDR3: TGTGCCAGCAGCCCCCAGGGGGACTATGGCTACACCTTC.

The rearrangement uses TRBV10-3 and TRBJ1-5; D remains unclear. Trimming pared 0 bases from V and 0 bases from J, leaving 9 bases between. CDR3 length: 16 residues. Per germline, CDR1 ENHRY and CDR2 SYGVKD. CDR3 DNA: TGTGCCATCAGTGAGTCGAACCATTATAGCAATCAGCCCCAGCATTTT. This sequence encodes CAISESNHYSNQPQHF.

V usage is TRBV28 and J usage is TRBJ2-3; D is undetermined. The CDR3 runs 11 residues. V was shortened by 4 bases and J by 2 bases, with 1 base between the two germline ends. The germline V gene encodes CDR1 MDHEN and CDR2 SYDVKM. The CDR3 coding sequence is TGTGCCAGCAGTTCCACAGATACGCAGTATTTT. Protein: CASSSTDTQYF.

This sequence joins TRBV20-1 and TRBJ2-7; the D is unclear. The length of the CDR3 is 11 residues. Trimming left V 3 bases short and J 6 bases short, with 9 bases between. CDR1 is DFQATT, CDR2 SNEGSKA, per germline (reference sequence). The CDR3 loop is CSASLRSEQYF. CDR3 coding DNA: TGCAGTGCTAGCCTAAGGAGCGAGCAGTACTTC.

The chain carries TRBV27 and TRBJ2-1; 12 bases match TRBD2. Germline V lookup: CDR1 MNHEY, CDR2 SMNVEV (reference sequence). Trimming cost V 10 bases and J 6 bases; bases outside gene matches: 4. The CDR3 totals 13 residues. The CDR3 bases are TGTGCCACCGGACTAGCGGGATCCAATGAGCAGTTCTTC. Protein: CATGLAGSNEQFF.

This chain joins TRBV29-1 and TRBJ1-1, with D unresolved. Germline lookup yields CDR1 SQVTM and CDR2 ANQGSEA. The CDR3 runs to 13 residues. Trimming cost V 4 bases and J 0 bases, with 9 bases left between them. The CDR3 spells CSVGHGMNTEAFF. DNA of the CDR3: TGCAGCGTTGGCCACGGCATGAACACTGAAGCTTTCTTT.

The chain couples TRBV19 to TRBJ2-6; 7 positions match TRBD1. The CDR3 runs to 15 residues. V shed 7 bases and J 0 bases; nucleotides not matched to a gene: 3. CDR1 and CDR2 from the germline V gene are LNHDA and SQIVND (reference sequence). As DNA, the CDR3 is TGTGCCAGTAAGGGGACAGTCTCTGGGGCCAACGTCCTGACTTTC. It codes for CASKGTVSGANVLTF.

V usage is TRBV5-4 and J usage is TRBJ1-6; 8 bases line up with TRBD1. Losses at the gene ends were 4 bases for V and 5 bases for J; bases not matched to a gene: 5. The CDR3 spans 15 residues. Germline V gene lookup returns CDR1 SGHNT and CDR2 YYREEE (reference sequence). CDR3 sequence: CASSTQGVDNSPLHF. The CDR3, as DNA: TGTGCCAGCAGCACACAGGGGGTTGATAATTCACCCCTCCACTTT. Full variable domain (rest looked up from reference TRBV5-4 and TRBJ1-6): ETGVTQSPTHLIKTRGQQVTLRCSSQSGHNTVSWYQQALGQGPQFIFQYYREEENGRGNFPPRFSGLQFPNYSSELNVNALELDDSALYLCASSTQGVDNSPLHFGNGTRLTVT.

CDR3 sequence (DNA): TGTGCCACCAGTGACCCTGGAAGGGTAGGTGGCTACACCTTC. As protein: CATSDPGRVGGYTF. The chain combines TRBV24-1 with TRBJ1-2; D uncertain. This CDR3 has 14 residues. The germline V and J ends were trimmed by 4 bases and 7 bases, with 15 bases remaining between them. Germline CDR1 is KGHDR and CDR2 is SFDVKD.

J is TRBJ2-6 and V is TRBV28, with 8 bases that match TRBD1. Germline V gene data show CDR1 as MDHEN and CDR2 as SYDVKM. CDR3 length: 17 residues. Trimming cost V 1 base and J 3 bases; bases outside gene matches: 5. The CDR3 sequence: CASSLSLRGRGANVLTF. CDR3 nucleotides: TGTGCCAGCAGTTTATCCCTCAGGGGGCGTGGGGCCAACGTCCTGACTTTC. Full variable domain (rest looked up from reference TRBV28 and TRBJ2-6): DVKVTQSSRYLVKRTGEKVFLECVQDMDHENMFWYRQDPGLGLRLIYFSYDVKMKEKGDIPEGYSVSREKKERFSLILESASTNQTSMYLCASSLSLRGRGANVLTFGAGSRLTVL.

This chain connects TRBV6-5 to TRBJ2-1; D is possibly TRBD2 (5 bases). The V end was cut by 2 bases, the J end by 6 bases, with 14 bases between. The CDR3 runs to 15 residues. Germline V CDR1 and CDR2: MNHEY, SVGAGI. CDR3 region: CASSYRTGLGNEQFF. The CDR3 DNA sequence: TGTGCCAGCAGTTACCGGACTGGACTTGGCAATGAGCAGTTCTTC.

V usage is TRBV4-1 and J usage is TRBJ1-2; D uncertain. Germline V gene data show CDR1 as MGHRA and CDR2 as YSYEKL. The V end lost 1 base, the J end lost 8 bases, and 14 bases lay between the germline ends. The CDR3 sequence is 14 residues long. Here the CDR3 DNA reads TGCGCCAGCAGCCAAGCCGGCAACCTAGGGGGCTACACCTTC. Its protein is CASSQAGNLGGYTF.

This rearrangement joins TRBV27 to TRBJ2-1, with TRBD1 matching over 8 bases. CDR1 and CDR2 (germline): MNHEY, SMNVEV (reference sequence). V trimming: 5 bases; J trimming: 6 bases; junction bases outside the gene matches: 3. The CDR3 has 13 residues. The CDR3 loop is CASSQGARNEQFF. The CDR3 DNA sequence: TGTGCCAGCAGTCAGGGGGCCCGCAATGAGCAGTTCTTC.

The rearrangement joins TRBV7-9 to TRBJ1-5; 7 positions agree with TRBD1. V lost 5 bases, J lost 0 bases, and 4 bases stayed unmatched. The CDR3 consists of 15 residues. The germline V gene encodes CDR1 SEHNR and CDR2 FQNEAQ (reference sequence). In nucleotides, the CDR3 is TGTGCCAGCAGCCCGACAGGGACTAGCAATCAGCCCCAGCATTTT. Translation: CASSPTGTSNQPQHF.